One and the same sample provided the 17 T cell receptor beta chains below, sequenced in a study of T cell responses to AZD1222 COVID-19 vaccine (dated by TCRdb to the early 2020s). Library construction relied on the immunoSEQ multiplex PCR assay. TCRdb carries this immuneACCESS record with in-frame sequences only. Its versions omit some clonotypes, under half of them owing to an unresolved V gene in the studies checked, with the rest unexplained. This sample has 130,000 or so clones in its table, and around 89% of those were observed once. Around 10% of the sample is taken by the ten largest. The meaning of the sample's time point label: baseline before first vaccination. What this sample's treatment or condition label stands for: meningococcal conjugate vaccine given as trial control. Sequences were derived from peripheral blood, sampled on day 0 of MenACWY control vaccination. Receptors were obtained from an adult in good health.

The chain is built from TRBV4-3 and TRBJ2-7, with D perhaps TRBD2 (6 bases). CDR3 length: 15 amino acids. V lost 0 bases and J lost 2, with 11 bases in between. Germline values: CDR1 LGHNA, CDR2 YSLEER. The DNA for the CDR3 is TGCGCCAGCAGCCAAGACCCTCTAGCGACCTACGAGCAGTACTTC. Protein product: CASSQDPLATYEQYF.

The chain recombines TRBV7-3 with TRBJ2-3, with 8 bases that match TRBD2. The CDR3 sequence is 14 residues long. The trim removed 5 bases at V and 6 bases at J, leaving 7 bases unmatched. Germline lookup yields CDR1 SGHTA and CDR2 FQGTGA. The CDR3, as DNA: TGTGCCAGCAGCCCTGGACTAGCTACTGATACGCAGTATTTT. It is translated as CASSPGLATDTQYF.

This sequence joins TRBV5-6 and TRBJ1-2, with TRBD1 matching over 9 bases. Germline V gene data show CDR1 as SGHDT and CDR2 as YYEEEE. V was clipped by 0 bases and J by 4 bases; unmatched bases: 1. This CDR3 has 14 amino acids. CDR3 bases: TGTGCCAGCAGCTTGGGGGACAGGGTCTATGGCTACACCTTC. This gives the protein CASSLGDRVYGYTF.

The V and J genes are TRBV27 and TRBJ1-2; TRBD1 might be the D (6 bases). Trimming pared 5 bases from V and 3 bases from J, leaving 16 bases between. This CDR3 comprises 15 residues. The germline CDR1 and CDR2 sequences are MNHEY and SMNVEV (reference sequence). The CDR3 DNA follows: TGTGCCAGCAGTCCACTCGGGGGGCCTGACTATGGCTACACCTTC. Its protein is CASSPLGGPDYGYTF.

This chain joins TRBV7-2 and TRBJ1-3; 7 bases are a match to TRBD1. The CDR3 length is 18 residues. Per germline, CDR1 SGHTA and CDR2 FQGNSA. V trimming: 4 bases; J trimming: 3 bases; junction bases outside the gene matches: 15. For the CDR3, the DNA is TGTGCCAGCAGCTCCCTTAGCACAGGGGCCAACCTTGGAAACACCATATATTTT. Encoded protein: CASSSLSTGANLGNTIYF.

This clone appeared a few times. The gene calls are TRBV7-6 and TRBJ1-1; D is ambiguous. This CDR3 region has 15 residues. V was pared by 6 bases and J by 7 bases, with 21 bases between. Germline V gene sequence: CDR1 SGHVS, CDR2 FNYEAQ. In DNA form, the CDR3 reads TGTGCCAGCAGTCCCCAAGGCCCTGGTGGAGGTGAAGCTTTCTTT. Its protein is CASSPQGPGGGEAFF.

The CDR3 DNA reads TGTGCCAGCGCATTTCAGGGATTAGGCGGGGAGCTGTTTTTT. This codes for CASAFQGLGGELFF. J is TRBJ2-2 and V is TRBV2, with a possible D match to TRBD1 (5 bases). V was shortened by 8 bases and J by 7 bases, with 17 bases between the two germline ends. CDR1 SNHLY and CDR2 FYNNEI come from the germline V gene. The CDR3 is 14 residues long.

The V gene is TRBV6-5, the J gene TRBJ1-5, with 7 bases fitting TRBD1. With 5 bases clipped from V and 6 bases from J, the junction kept 7 bases outside the gene matches. Germline V gene lookup returns CDR1 MNHEY and CDR2 SVGAGI. The CDR3 length is 14 residues. Here the CDR3 DNA reads TGTGCCAGCAGTCAACAGGGGTCGGGTCAGCCCCAGCATTTT. Encoded protein: CASSQQGSGQPQHF.

The chain is built from TRBV7-9 and TRBJ1-1, with no clear D. The V and J ends lost 1 base and 1 base respectively, with 10 bases between them. CDR1 is SEHNR, CDR2 FQNEAQ, per germline (reference sequence). This CDR3 is 15 amino acids long. Written as DNA, the CDR3 is TGTGCCAGCAGCTTAGGGTTCTCGCCGAACACTGAAGCTTTCTTT. Its protein product is CASSLGFSPNTEAFF.

The chain joins TRBV5-1 to TRBJ2-1, with 10 bases identical to TRBD2. From germline, CDR1 is SGHRS and CDR2 YFSETQ. The CDR3 is 16 amino acids. With 0 bases clipped from V and 4 bases from J, the junction kept 4 bases outside the gene matches. CDR3: CASSLAKTSGYNEQFF. Here the CDR3 DNA reads TGCGCCAGCAGCTTGGCCAAGACTAGCGGGTACAATGAGCAGTTCTTC.

The genes are TRBV5-1 and TRBJ2-4; no reliable D call. Trimming removed 4 bases at V and 1 base at J, with 9 bases between. Germline CDR1 and CDR2: SGHRS and YFSETQ. This CDR3 has 14 amino acids. The CDR3 loop is CASSPGQAKNIQYF. The CDR3 bases are TGCGCCAGCAGCCCCGGCCAGGCCAAAAACATTCAGTACTTC.

The genes are TRBV2 and TRBJ1-2; tentatively, D is TRBD1 (6 bases). The CDR3 is 14 residues long. Trimming removed 5 bases at V and 1 base at J, with 11 bases between. Germline loops: CDR1 SNHLY, CDR2 FYNNEI. CDR3 region: CASSPGQFNYGYTF. CDR3 DNA sequence: TGTGCCAGCAGTCCGGGACAATTTAACTATGGCTACACCTTC. Together with reference TRBV2 and TRBJ1-2, the CDR3 gives the full variable domain: EPEVTQTPSHQVTQMGQEVILRCVPISNHLYFYWYRQILGQKVEFLVSFYNNEISEKSEIFDDQFSVERPDGSNFTLKIRSTKLEDSAMYFCASSPGQFNYGYTFGSGTRLTVV.

The gene calls are TRBV7-8 and TRBJ1-5; tentative D call: TRBD1 (5 bases). The CDR3 covers 13 residues. Germline V gives CDR1 SGHVS, CDR2 FQNEAQ. Trimming removed 0 bases from V and 6 bases from J, with 6 bases in between. The CDR3 sequence is CASSLAGGQPQHF. The CDR3 bases are TGTGCCAGCAGCTTAGCGGGGGGTCAGCCCCAGCATTTT.

The gene calls are TRBV5-8 and TRBJ2-5, with D possibly TRBD2 on 6 matching bases. This CDR3 has 16 residues. The germline gives CDR1 SGHTS, CDR2 YDEGEE. V was pared by 4 bases and J by 4 bases, with 20 bases between. The CDR3 DNA follows: TGTGCCAGCAGCCCCGGAGGGCTCGCGGGCGGAGAGACCCAGTACTTC. Encoded protein: CASSPGGLAGGETQYF. Full variable domain (outside the CDR3, taken from reference TRBV5-8 and TRBJ2-5): EAGVTQSPTHLIKTRGQQATLRCSPISGHTSVYWYQQALGLGLQFLLWYDEGEERNRGNFPPRFSGRQFPNYSSELNVNALELEDSALYLCASSPGGLAGGETQYFGPGTRLLVL.

The V call is TRBV2, the J call TRBJ1-3; D ambiguous. This CDR3 spans 14 amino acids. V lost 10 bases, J lost 6 bases, and 19 bases lay in between. Germline values: CDR1 SNHLY, CDR2 FYNNEI. The CDR3 reads CATYPGSRINTIYF. The CDR3 region has the DNA TGTGCCACCTACCCCGGAAGCCGGATAAACACCATATATTTT.

The chain carries TRBV6-5 and TRBJ1-3; tentatively, D is TRBD1 (6 bases). V lost 6 bases, J lost 0 bases, and 9 bases lay in between. Germline values: CDR1 MNHEY, CDR2 SVGAGI. This CDR3 is 14 amino acids long. CDR3 nucleotides: TGTGCCAGCAGAAGACAGGCCTCTGGAAACACCATATATTTT. This codes for CASRRQASGNTIYF.

This chain connects TRBV19 to TRBJ2-7, with D unresolved. Trimming took off 9 bases at V and 1 base at J, with 16 bases between the two ends. This CDR3 region has 14 residues. Germline CDR1 is LNHDA and CDR2 is SQIVND (reference sequence). The CDR3 DNA follows: TGTGCCAGGCCTACGTTAGGCCCTTCCTACGAGCAGTACTTC. Its translation: CARPTLGPSYEQYF.